The 23 T cell receptor beta chains given below trace back to one sample, sequenced in a study of T cells expressing NK-cell markers. TCRdb reprocessed the 5' RACE reads and keeps a single row for each CDR3 protein, giving no DNA. Its table records some 300,000 distinct CDR3 sequences. The sequenced sample consisted of blood T cells: a sorted CD56 or NKG2C T cell subset, CD4+ or CD8+ T cells, or bulk PBMC T cells (not recorded which). These receptors were collected from a man between 18 and 29 years old in good health.

The CDR3 protein is CSAPKGLAAKEQYF. V is TRBV20-1 and J is TRBJ2-7; there is no DNA to check the TCRdb D call of TRBD2. Germline V lookup: CDR1 DFQATT, CDR2 SNEGSKA (reference sequence). The length of the CDR3 is 14 residues.

The V call is TRBV2, the J call TRBJ2-3; TCRdb returns TRBD2, unconfirmable since there is no DNA. CDR3 size: 17 residues. CDR1 is SNHLY, CDR2 FYNNEI, per germline. This CDR3 reads CASSSALAVRSTDTQYF. The variable domain in full, completed from reference TRBV2 and TRBJ2-3, reads EPEVTQTPSHQVTQMGQEVILRCVPISNHLYFYWYRQILGQKVEFLVSFYNNEISEKSEIFDDQFSVERPDGSNFTLKIRSTKLEDSAMYFCASSSALAVRSTDTQYFGPGTRLTVL.

The J gene is TRBJ2-1, the V gene TRBV6-2 or TRBV6-3; TCRdb's D call, TRBD2, is unchecked because there is no DNA. This CDR3 comprises 15 residues. Germline CDR1 is MNHEY and CDR2 is SVGEGT. The CDR3 protein is CASSYRLAVYNEQFF.

This chain uses TRBV12-3 or TRBV12-4 with TRBJ1-5; TCRdb returns TRBD1, unconfirmable since there is no DNA. This CDR3 comprises 14 residues. CDR3 sequence reads: CASSLGQGGQPQHF.

This chain connects TRBV12-3 or TRBV12-4 to TRBJ1-6; with no DNA, the TCRdb D assignment of TRBD1 cannot be verified. CDR3 length: 14 amino acids. CDR3 amino acids: CASRSGFDNSPLHF.

The genes are TRBV30 and TRBJ2-1; lacking DNA, the TRBD2 call made by TCRdb goes unchecked. This CDR3 is built from 13 residues. CDR1 is GTSNPN, CDR2 SVGIG, per germline (reference sequence). CDR3 sequence: CAWAGGSYNEQFF.

This chain connects TRBV20-1 to TRBJ1-1; TCRdb selects TRBD1, and the lack of DNA leaves this call unchecked. The CDR3 spans 15 residues. The germline gives CDR1 DFQATT, CDR2 SNEGSKA (reference sequence). CDR3 sequence reads: CSARTTRDRDTEAFF.

J is TRBJ2-3 and V is TRBV15. Germline V gene data show CDR1 as LNHNV and CDR2 as YYDKDF (reference sequence). This CDR3 region has 13 residues. CDR3 sequence reads: CATSRGVGDTQYF.

V and J are TRBV30 and TRBJ1-1. CDR1 and CDR2 (germline): GTSNPN, SVGIG (reference sequence). The CDR3 contains 13 residues. The CDR3 reads CAWSPRMGTEAFF.

The chain is built from TRBV28 and TRBJ2-5; TCRdb names TRBD1, which stays unverified in the absence of DNA. CDR3 length: 15 residues. The germline CDR1 and CDR2 sequences are MDHEN and SYDVKM. CDR3 sequence: CASSLAGQTQETQYF.

V gene TRBV23-1 combines with J gene TRBJ2-6. TRBV23-1 is an ORF, with its function uncertain. This CDR3 contains 16 residues. The CDR3 loop is CASSQAVGSGANVLTF.

The rearrangement links TRBV6-1 to TRBJ2-3; the D call from TCRdb, TRBD1, cannot be confirmed without DNA. Germline CDR1 is MNHNS and CDR2 is SASEGT. The CDR3 loop spans 13 amino acids. This chain's CDR3 is CASRDRSTDTQYF.

The V call is TRBV12-3 or TRBV12-4, the J call TRBJ2-1. The CDR3 runs 15 residues. CDR3 sequence: CASSTSGSAYNEQFF.

V and J are TRBV20-1 and TRBJ2-1; TCRdb outputs TRBD1, but without DNA this stays unchecked. There are 15 residues in the CDR3. Looked up from germline, CDR1 is DFQATT and CDR2 is SNEGSKA (reference sequence). CDR3 sequence reads: CSATAGTPGYNEQFF.

The chain links TRBV7-8 to TRBJ2-6. There are 16 residues in the CDR3. Germline lookup yields CDR1 SGHVS and CDR2 FQNEAQ. The CDR3 loop is CASSLARLSGANVLTF.

V and J are TRBV6-2 or TRBV6-3 and TRBJ2-5; without DNA, the TCRdb call of TRBD2 cannot be checked. Germline CDR1 is MNHEY and CDR2 is SVGEGT. The CDR3 runs 14 residues. This CDR3 is CASSGLVVGETQYF.

The V call is TRBV11-3, the J call TRBJ2-1; the TRBD1 assignment by TCRdb is unverifiable without DNA. The germline CDR1 and CDR2 sequences are SGHNT and YENEEA. There are 14 residues in the CDR3. The CDR3: CASSQTDRNNEQFF.

V gene TRBV5-1 combines with J gene TRBJ1-1; TCRdb's D call of TRBD1 is untestable without DNA. CDR1 is SGHRS and CDR2 is YFSETQ in the germline V gene. This CDR3 comprises 15 residues. CDR3: CASSPLTVTETEAFF.

The chain has TRBV6-1 and TRBJ1-5; TCRdb names TRBD1, which stays unverified in the absence of DNA. Germline lookup yields CDR1 MNHNS and CDR2 SASEGT. CDR3 length: 16 residues. The CDR3 reads CASRLGTGGSNQPQHF.

The gene calls are TRBV20-1 and TRBJ2-7; lacking DNA, the TRBD1 call made by TCRdb goes unchecked. Germline-derived CDR1 and CDR2 are DFQATT and SNEGSKA (reference sequence). The CDR3 covers 12 residues. Here the CDR3 reads CSAFQTGPGQYF.

V and J are TRBV20-1 and TRBJ2-7; TCRdb names TRBD2, which stays unverified in the absence of DNA. Germline loops: CDR1 DFQATT, CDR2 SNEGSKA (reference sequence). The CDR3 is 15 residues long. The CDR3 sequence: CSARTSGRSSYEQYF.

The gene calls are TRBV6-2 or TRBV6-3 and TRBJ2-7; lacking DNA, the TRBD2 call made by TCRdb goes unchecked. The V gene's germline CDR1 is MNHEY and CDR2 SVGEGT. The CDR3 spans 15 residues. The CDR3: CASSYSGGLSYEQYF.

The chain joins TRBV20-1 to TRBJ2-4; the TCRdb D gene call, TRBD1, has no DNA to confirm it. This CDR3 has 13 residues. Germline values: CDR1 DFQATT, CDR2 SNEGSKA (reference sequence). The CDR3 loop reads CSAVERGKNIQYF.